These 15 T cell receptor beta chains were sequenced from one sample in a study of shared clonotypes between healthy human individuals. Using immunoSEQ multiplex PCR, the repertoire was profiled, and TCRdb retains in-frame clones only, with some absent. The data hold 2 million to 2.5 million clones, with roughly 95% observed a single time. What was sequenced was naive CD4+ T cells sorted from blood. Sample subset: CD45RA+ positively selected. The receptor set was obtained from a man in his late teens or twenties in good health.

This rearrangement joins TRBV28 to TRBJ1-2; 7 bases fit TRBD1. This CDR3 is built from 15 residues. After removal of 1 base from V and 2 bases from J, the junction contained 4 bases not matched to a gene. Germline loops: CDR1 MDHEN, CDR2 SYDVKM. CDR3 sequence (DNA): TGTGCCAGCAGTTTATCGACAGGGCGAAACTATGGCTACACCTTC. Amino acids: CASSLSTGRNYGYTF.

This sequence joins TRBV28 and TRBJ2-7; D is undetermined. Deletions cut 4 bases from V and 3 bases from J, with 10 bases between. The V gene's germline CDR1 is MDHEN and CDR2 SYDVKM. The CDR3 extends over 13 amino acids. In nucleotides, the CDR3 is TGTGCCAGCAGTTCACATAGCAACTACGAGCAGTACTTC. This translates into CASSSHSNYEQYF.

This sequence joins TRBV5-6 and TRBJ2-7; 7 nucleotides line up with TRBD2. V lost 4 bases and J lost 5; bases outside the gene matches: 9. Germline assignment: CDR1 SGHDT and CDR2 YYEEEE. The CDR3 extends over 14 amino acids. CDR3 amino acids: CASSVSGTNHEQYF. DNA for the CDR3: TGTGCCAGCAGCGTTTCCGGGACTAACCACGAGCAGTACTTC.

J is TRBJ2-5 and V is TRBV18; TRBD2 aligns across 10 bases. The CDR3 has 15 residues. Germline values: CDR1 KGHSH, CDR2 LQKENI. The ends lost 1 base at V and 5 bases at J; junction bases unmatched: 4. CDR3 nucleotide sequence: TGTGCCAGCTCACCACTAGCGGGGGGCGTGGAGACCCAGTACTTC. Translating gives CASSPLAGGVETQYF.

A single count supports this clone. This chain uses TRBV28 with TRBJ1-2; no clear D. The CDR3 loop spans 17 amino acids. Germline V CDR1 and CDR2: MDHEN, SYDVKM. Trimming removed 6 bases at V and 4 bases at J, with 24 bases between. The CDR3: CASSSLTALTTPYGYTF. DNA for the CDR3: TGTGCCAGCAGCTCCCTGACTGCCCTTACAACGCCCTATGGCTACACCTTC.

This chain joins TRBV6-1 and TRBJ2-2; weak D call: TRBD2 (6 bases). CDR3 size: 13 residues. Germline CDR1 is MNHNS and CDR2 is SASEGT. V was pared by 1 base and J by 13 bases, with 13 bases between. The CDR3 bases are TGTGCCAGCAGTGAAGAAGGGAGGAGGGGGCTGTTTTTT. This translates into CASSEEGRRGLFF.

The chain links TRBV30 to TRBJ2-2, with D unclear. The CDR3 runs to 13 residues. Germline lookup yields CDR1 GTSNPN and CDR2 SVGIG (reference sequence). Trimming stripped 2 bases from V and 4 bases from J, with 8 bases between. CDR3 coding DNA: TGTGCCTGGAGTAAGGTTACCACCGGGGAGCTGTTTTTT. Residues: CAWSKVTTGELFF.

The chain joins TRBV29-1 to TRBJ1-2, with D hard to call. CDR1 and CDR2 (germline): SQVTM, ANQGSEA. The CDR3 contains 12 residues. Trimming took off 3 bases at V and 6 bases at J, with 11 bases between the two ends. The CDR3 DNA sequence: TGCAGCGTTGAGAGGTCGGCGGATGGCTACACCTTC. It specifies CSVERSADGYTF.

The CDR3 bases are TGTGCCAGCAGCCGCCTACCGGGAGGGTCAGGTAATGAGCAGTTCTTC. Its protein product is CASSRLPGGSGNEQFF. The chain joins TRBV7-9 to TRBJ2-1, with 8 bases lining up with TRBD2. This CDR3 comprises 16 residues. Germline CDR1 is SEHNR and CDR2 is FQNEAQ (reference sequence). V lost 5 bases, J lost 7 bases, and 13 bases stayed unmatched.

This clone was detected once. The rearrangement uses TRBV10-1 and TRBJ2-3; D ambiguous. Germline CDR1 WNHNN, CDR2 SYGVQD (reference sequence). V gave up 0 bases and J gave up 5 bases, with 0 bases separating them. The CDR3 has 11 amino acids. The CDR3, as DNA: TGCGCCAGCAGTGAGTCAGATACGCAGTATTTT. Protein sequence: CASSESDTQYF.

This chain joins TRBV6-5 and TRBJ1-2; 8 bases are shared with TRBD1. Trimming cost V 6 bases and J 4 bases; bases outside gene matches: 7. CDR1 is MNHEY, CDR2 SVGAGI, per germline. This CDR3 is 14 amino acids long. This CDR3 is CASRLGQGPYGYTF. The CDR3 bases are TGTGCCAGCAGACTAGGACAGGGTCCCTATGGCTACACCTTC.

For the CDR3, the DNA is TGCGCCAGCAGCCAAGGTTCCGGAGGCGGATACACAGATACGCAGTATTTT. Its translation is CASSQGSGGGYTDTQYF. The chain employs TRBV4-1 and TRBJ2-3; a possible D gene is TRBD2 (5 bases). V was clipped by 1 base and J by 2 bases, with 16 bases between them. Looked up from germline, CDR1 is MGHRA and CDR2 is YSYEKL. The CDR3 loop spans 17 amino acids.

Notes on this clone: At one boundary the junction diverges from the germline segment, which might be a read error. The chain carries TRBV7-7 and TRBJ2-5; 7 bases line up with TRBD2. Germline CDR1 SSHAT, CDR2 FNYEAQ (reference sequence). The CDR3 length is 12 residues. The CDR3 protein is CASSNGGGTQYF. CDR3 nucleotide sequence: TGTGCTAGCAGCAACGGCGGGGGGACCCAGTACTTC.

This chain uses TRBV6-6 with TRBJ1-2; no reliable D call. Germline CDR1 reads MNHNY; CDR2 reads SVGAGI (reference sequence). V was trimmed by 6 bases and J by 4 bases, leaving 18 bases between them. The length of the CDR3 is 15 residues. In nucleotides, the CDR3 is TGTGCCAGCAGACCAGTGACGGGGTACGGCTATGGCTACACCTTC. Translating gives CASRPVTGYGYGYTF.

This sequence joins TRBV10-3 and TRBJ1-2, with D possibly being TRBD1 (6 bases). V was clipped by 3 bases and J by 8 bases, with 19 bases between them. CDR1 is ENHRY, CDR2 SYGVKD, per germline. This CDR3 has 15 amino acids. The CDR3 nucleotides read TGTGCCATCAGTGATCCGGTGGGGGCGAGGAGGGGCTACACCTTC. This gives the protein CAISDPVGARRGYTF.